These 7 T cell receptor beta chains came from one sample sequenced in a study of graft-versus-host responses after intestinal transplantation. Some clones are missing from TCRdb's copy, which holds only in-frame ones; the method was immunoSEQ multiplex PCR. The repertoire holds tens of thousands of clones, with nearly 90% as singletons. The input for sequencing was PBMCs, taken about 15 months after intestinal transplantation. Receptor source: a human patient who received an intestinal transplant, so some T cells may come from the graft donor.

The chain recombines TRBV18 with TRBJ1-1, with TRBD1 as a possible D gene (5 bases). Germline loops: CDR1 KGHSH, CDR2 LQKENI. The germline V and J ends were trimmed by 1 base and 0 bases, with 12 bases remaining between them. The CDR3 length is 16 residues. The CDR3 loop is CASSPLQGVMNTEAFF. The DNA of the CDR3 is TGTGCCAGCTCACCACTCCAGGGAGTCATGAACACTGAAGCTTTCTTT.

V and J are TRBV27 and TRBJ1-1, with D perhaps TRBD1 (5 bases). The germline V gene has CDR1 MNHEY and CDR2 SMNVEV (reference sequence). V was clipped by 5 bases and J by 1 base, with 14 bases between them. The CDR3 has 15 residues. CDR3 in DNA: TGTGCCAGCAGTCCAAGTAGGGACCGGAACACTGAAGCTTTCTTT. Its translation: CASSPSRDRNTEAFF.

This sequence joins TRBV5-6 and TRBJ1-2; D unclear. Trimming stripped 0 bases from V and 1 base from J, with 1 base between. The CDR3 loop spans 12 amino acids. Germline V gives CDR1 SGHDT, CDR2 YYEEEE. In DNA form, the CDR3 reads TGTGCCAGCAGCTTGGGTAACTATGGCTACACCTTC. Translating gives CASSLGNYGYTF.

Only one count was recorded for this clone. The V call is TRBV19, the J call TRBJ2-5, with D perhaps TRBD1 (5 bases). The germline V gene encodes CDR1 LNHDA and CDR2 SQIVND (reference sequence). The CDR3 contains 14 residues. The V end was cut by 3 bases, the J end by 4 bases, with 12 bases between. CDR3 loop: CASSILAGRETQYF. CDR3 sequence (DNA): TGTGCCAGTAGTATTCTCGCAGGGCGAGAGACCCAGTACTTC.

The V call is TRBV5-1, the J call TRBJ2-7, with D perhaps matching TRBD2 (5 bases). Germline loops: CDR1 SGHRS, CDR2 YFSETQ. The CDR3 covers 13 residues. Trimming stripped 0 bases from V and 2 bases from J, with 6 bases between. The CDR3 is CASSLGGPYEQYF. As DNA, the CDR3 is TGCGCCAGCAGCTTGGGCGGGCCCTACGAGCAGTACTTC.

The gene calls are TRBV11-2 and TRBJ2-7, with D perhaps being TRBD1 or TRBD2 (5 bases each). V was cut by 1 base and J by 0 bases, with 13 bases left in between. Germline V CDR1 and CDR2: SGHAT, FQNNGV. CDR3 length: 16 residues. CDR3 in amino acids: CASSLAGTFSSYEQYF. The CDR3 nucleotides are TGTGCCAGCAGCTTAGCAGGGACGTTTAGCTCCTACGAGCAGTACTTC.

The chain carries TRBV7-9 and TRBJ2-5; 7 bases fit TRBD1. The germline gives CDR1 SEHNR, CDR2 FQNEAQ (reference sequence). V shed 4 bases, J shed 4 bases, and the junction held 12 bases outside the gene matches. The CDR3 contains 16 residues. The CDR3 bases are TGTGCCAGCAGCTCACTCCCGGGACAGATGGTAGAGACCCAGTACTTC. It specifies CASSSLPGQMVETQYF.